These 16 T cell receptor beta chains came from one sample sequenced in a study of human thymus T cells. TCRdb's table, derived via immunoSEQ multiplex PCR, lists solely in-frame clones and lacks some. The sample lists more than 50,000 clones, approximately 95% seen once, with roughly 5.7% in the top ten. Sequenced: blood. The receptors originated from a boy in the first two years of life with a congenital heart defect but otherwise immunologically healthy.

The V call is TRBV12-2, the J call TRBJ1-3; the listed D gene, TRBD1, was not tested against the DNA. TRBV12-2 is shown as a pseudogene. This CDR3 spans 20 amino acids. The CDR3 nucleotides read TGTGCAAGTCGCTTATCGCGAGGCGGACAGAGAACGCAGGCTGGAAACACCATATATTTT. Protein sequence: CASRLSRGGQRTQAGNTIYF.

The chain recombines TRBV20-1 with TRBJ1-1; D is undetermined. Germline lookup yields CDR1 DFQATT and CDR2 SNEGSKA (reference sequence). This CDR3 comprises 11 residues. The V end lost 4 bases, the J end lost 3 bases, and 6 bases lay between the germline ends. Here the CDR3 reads CSATRHTEAFF. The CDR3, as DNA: TGCAGTGCTACCCGACACACTGAAGCTTTCTTT.

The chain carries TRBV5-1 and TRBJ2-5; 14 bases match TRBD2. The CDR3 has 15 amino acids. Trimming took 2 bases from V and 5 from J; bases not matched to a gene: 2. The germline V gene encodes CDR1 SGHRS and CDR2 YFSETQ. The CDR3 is CASSLRTSGGETQYF. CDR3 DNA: TGCGCCAGCAGCTTAAGGACTAGCGGGGGGGAGACCCAGTACTTC.

Here the CDR3 DNA reads TGTGCCAGCAGTTCGAGGACTAGCGGGCCCCAAACAAACACCGGGGAGCTGTTTTTT. Translation gives CASSSRTSGPQTNTGELFF. The chain carries TRBV27 and TRBJ2-2; 11 bases are a match to TRBD2. The germline CDR1 and CDR2 sequences are MNHEY and SMNVEV (reference sequence). The V and J ends lost 4 bases and 2 bases, in that order; junction bases with no gene match: 12. This CDR3 comprises 19 residues.

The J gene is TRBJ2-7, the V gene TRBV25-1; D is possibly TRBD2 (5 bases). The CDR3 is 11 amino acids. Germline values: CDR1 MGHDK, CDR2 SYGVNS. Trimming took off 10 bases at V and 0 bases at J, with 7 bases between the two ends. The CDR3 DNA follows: TGTGCCACGGGGAGCTCCTACGAGCAGTACTTC. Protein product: CATGSSYEQYF.

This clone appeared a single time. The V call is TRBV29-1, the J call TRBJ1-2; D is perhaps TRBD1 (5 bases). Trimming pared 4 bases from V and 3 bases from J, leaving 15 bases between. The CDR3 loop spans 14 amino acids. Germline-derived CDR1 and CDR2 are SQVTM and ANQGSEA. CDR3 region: CSVGGGGMDYGYTF. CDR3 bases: TGCAGCGTTGGGGGGGGAGGGATGGACTATGGCTACACCTTC.

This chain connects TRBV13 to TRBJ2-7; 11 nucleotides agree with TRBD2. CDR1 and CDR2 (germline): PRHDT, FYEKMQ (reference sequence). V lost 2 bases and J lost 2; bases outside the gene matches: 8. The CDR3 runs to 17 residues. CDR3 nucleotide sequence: TGTGCCAGCAGCTTATACGGGGGGACTAGCGGCACCTACGAGCAGTACTTC. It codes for CASSLYGGTSGTYEQYF.

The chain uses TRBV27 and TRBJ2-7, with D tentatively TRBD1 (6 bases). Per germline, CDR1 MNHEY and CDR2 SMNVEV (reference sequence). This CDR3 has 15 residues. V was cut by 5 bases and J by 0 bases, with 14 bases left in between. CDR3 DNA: TGTGCCAGCAGTCCGCTACAGGGTAGCTCCTACGAGCAGTACTTC. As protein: CASSPLQGSSYEQYF.

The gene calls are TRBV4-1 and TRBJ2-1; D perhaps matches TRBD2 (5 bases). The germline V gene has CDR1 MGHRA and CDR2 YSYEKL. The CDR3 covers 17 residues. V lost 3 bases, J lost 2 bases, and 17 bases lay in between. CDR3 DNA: TGCGCCAGCAGCCAGTTCGTCGGGGTGGCGACCTACAATGAGCAGTTCTTC. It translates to CASSQFVGVATYNEQFF.

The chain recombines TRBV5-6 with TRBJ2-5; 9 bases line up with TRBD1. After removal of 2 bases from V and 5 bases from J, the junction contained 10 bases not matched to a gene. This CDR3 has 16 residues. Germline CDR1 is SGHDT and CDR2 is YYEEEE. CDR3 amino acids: CASSFGPGQGGETQYF. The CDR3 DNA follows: TGTGCCAGCAGCTTCGGACCGGGACAGGGAGGGGAGACCCAGTACTTC.

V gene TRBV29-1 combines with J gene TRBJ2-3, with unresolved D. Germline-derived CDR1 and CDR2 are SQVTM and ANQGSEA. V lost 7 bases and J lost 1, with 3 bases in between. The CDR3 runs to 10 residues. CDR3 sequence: CSGCTDTQYF. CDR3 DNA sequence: TGCAGCGGATGCACAGATACGCAGTATTTT.

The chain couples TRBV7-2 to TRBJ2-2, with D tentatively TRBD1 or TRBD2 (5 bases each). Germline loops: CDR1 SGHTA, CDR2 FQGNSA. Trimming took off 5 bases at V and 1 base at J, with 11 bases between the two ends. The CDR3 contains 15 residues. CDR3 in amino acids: CASSRRDQNTGELFF. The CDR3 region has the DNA TGTGCCAGCAGCCGAAGGGACCAGAACACCGGGGAGCTGTTTTTT.

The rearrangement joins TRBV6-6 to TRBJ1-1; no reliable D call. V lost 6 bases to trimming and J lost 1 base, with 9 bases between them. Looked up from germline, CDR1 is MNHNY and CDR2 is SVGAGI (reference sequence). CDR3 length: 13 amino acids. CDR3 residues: CASRDSANTEAFF. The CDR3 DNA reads TGTGCCAGCAGGGACTCAGCGAACACTGAAGCTTTCTTT.

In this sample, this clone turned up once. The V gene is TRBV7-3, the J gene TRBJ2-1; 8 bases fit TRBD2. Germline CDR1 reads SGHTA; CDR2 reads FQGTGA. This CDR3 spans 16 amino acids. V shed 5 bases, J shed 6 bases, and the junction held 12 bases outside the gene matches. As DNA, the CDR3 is TGTGCCAGCAGCCCCTCCGGGGGGGCCTCAGGCAATGAGCAGTTCTTC. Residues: CASSPSGGASGNEQFF.

CDR3 sequence: CASSPQRDRLSDSNQPQHF. The CDR3 region has the DNA TGTGCCAGCAGCCCCCAGCGGGACCGACTATCAGATAGCAATCAGCCCCAGCATTTT. The V gene is TRBV7-4, the J gene TRBJ1-5; maybe TRBD1 (5 bases). Germline V gene data show CDR1 as SGHVT and CDR2 as SQSDAQ. Deletions cut 5 bases from V and 0 bases from J, with 23 bases between. The CDR3 extends over 19 amino acids.

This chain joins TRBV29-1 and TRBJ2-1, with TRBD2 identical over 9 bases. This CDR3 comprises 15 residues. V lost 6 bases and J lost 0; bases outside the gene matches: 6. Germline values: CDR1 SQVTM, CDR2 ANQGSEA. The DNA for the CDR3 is TGCAGCGTCCGTAGGACTAGCGACTCCTACAATGAGCAGTTCTTC. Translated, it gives CSVRRTSDSYNEQFF.